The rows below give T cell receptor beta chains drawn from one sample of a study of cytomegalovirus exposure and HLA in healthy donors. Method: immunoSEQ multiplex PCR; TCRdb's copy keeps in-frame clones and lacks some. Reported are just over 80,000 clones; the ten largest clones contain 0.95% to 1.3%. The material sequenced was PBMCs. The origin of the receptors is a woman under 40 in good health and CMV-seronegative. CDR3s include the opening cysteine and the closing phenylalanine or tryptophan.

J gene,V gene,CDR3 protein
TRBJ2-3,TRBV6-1,CASSGQGGIADTQYF
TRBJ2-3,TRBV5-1,CASSPSSGTDTQYF
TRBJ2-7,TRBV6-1,CASSVPRWEYYEQYF
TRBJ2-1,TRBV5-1,CASSRDTSGRAYNEQFF
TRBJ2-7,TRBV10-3,CAISSGTGGWEQYF
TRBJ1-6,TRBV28,CASSFRGGRSPLHF
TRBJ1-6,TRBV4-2,CASSQDQGTAVYNSHLHF
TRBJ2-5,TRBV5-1,CASSGGIGTQYF
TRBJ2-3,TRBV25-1,CASSEQTDTQYF
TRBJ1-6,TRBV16,CASSPRTGENSPLHF
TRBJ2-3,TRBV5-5,CASSLQAGGLNTQYF
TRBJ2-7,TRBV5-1,CASSLEVSLEQYF
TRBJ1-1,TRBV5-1,CASSRDSADTEAFF
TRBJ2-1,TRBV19,CASSPGQLFDNEQFF
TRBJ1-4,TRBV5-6,CASSLDGKKLFF
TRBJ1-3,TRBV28,CASSPIPSTGGGNTIYF
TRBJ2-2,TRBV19,CASSEGVPTGELFF
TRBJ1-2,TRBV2,CAVPVDPGGYTF
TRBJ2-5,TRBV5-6,CASSPSGGPPSQYF
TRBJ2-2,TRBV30,CAWSERERETGELFF
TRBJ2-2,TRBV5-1,CASSLVRTGELFF
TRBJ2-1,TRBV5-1,CASSVRDSSYNEQFF
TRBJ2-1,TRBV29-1,CSAEGTRFNEQFF
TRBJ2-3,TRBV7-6,CASSLASGGTDTQYF
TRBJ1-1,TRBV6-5,CASSVPGENTEAFF
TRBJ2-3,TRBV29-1,CSVLPGTDTQYF